This T cell receptor beta chain stems from a study of shared clonotypes between healthy human individuals. The data were produced by immunoSEQ multiplex PCR, yet TCRdb's version contains in-frame clones alone and is incomplete. The sample holds 2 million to 3 million clones, over 85% seen once. The TCR sequence derives from a man younger than 35 in good health. Some clones in this sample may be carry-over from other donors' samples. Sequenced: naive CD4+ T cells from PBMCs. Subset in this sample: CD45RA+ positively selected.

CDR3 amino acids: CASSSPPGQSSYEQYF. The CDR3 DNA is TGCGCCAGCAGCTCCCCCCCGGGACAAAGCTCCTACGAGCAGTACTTC. J is TRBJ2-7 and V is TRBV5-1; tentatively, D is TRBD1 (6 bases). CDR1 and CDR2 from the germline V gene are SGHRS and YFSETQ. Trimming took off 3 bases at V and 0 bases at J, with 16 bases between the two ends. This CDR3 has 16 residues.